Reported below is one T cell receptor (beta chain). Its antigen specificity is not known. No base qualities exist here, and no much larger clone lies one base off it. Samples from volunteer blood donors who had recovered from COVID-19 were contributed by a second Seattle source. Collaborating institutions collected whole blood in K2EDTA tubes following their own protocols. Collaborator samples were shipped for TCRbeta analysis as frozen whole blood, isolated PBMCs, or DNA extracted from either sample type. This entry comes from a study of blood T cell repertoires in COVID-19 (dated by TCRdb to the early 2020s). For the study in its entirety: Samples covering the acute and convalescent phases of COVID-19 were provided by collaborators in the United States, Italy and Spain. The material from the prospective study consisted of cDNA or gDNA derived from T cells, B-cell-depleted T cells, or PBMCs. The dataset comprised deeply sampled blood TCRbeta repertoires from subjects exposed to, actively infected with, or recovered from COVID-19. The repertoires were released in a freely available public database meant as a resource for research on the immune response to SARS-CoV-2. Samples came from the ongoing ImmuneRACE study (first 160 participants) plus 1,254 subjects from 6 global collaborators. A de-identified subject ID, COVID-19 status, age in years and sex were almost always included in the sample metadata. Where available, HLA class I and class II types were taken from metadata supplied by the sample provider and were not determined by assay-based typing. Beyond this particular receptor, the publication reports: How much clinical and demographic metadata was included differed by source and by participant, and the metadata was provided uncurated.

The immunoSEQ Assay, a bias-controlled multiplex PCR, was used to amplify TCRbeta CDR3 regions from genomic DNA. The original methods were these. Within the assay, amplification of reference gene primers was used to estimate how many nucleated cells each sample contained. To quantify the absolute abundance of each unique TCRbeta CDR3 rearrangement, sequence reads were collapsed and filtered. For each sample, productive Simpson clonality was calculated as the square root of Simpson's diversity index over productive rearrangements. The clones in this table, taken by TCRdb from immuneACCESS, are in-frame only. Not every clone is retained; where verified, under half of the shortfall comes from an unresolved V gene, and the cause of the rest is unknown. V, J and clone size reflect that table, while D and trimming were determined from the DNA. The sample has a few hundred thousand clones on record, roughly 83% of them singletons. The ten largest clones take up over 4.5% of the sample.

After removal of 2 bases from V and 4 bases from J, the junction retains 7 bases not matched to a gene. Measured from the cysteine to the phenylalanine, the CDR3 is 15 residues long. Here the CDR3 DNA is all that survives: 45 bases in frame from base 1. The germline V gene provides CDR1 SGDLS and CDR2 YYNGEE. The chain is assembled from TRBV9 and TRBJ1-2, and 8 junction bases match TRBD1. Sequenced input: peripheral blood. The sequence was collected from a man aged 55 to 70 who had recovered from COVID-19. The DNA sequence follows: TGTGCCAGCAGCGTCGCAGGGGGCCGGGGCTATGGCTACACCTTC. It specifies CASSVAGGRGYGYTF.